This T cell receptor (beta chain) was identified during a study of tumor-infiltrating lymphocytes in primary liver carcinoma. Findings of the study overall: Only about 7.5-24% of top clones were detected in all five tumor regions. In tumor-adjacent and tumor-blood pairs, overlap was lower than in tumor region pairs.

The ends were cut back, 8 bases at V and 5 bases at J, with 22 bases in the middle. CDR3 size: 15 residues. Germline loops: CDR1 SGHKS, CDR2 YYEKEE (reference sequence). For this clonotype: Its antigen is unidentified.

From approximately 500 ng total RNA, TCR beta cDNA was generated with a primer in the constant region. Three rounds of nested multiplex PCR with slightly modified ARM-PCR produced TCR beta libraries. Use of TRBV1-TRBV30 forward primers with a C-beta reverse primer characterized the first two PCR rounds, which lasted nine to eleven cycles each. Using its own MiXCR run on the multiplex PCR reads, TCRdb lists one record per CDR3 protein. Of some 100,000 distinct CDR3 sequences in the sample, about 62% were seen once. From unsorted bulk tissue weighing roughly 19-32 mg, DNA and RNA were co-extracted. Each sampled tumor had five separate regions taken from it. All tumor specimens exceeded 75% viable tumor cells.

Specimen: liver tumor tissue from sampling region 2. Subset reported: tumor region T2, inferior pole. The receptor was isolated from a woman between 55 and 75 years old with primary liver carcinoma and hepatitis B virus infection. The chain uses TRBV5-5 and TRBJ2-5; D perhaps matches TRBD2 (5 bases). The CDR3 DNA reads as TGTGCCAGTAGTGCCGCAGAGGGCCCCTTGGAGACCCAGTACTTC. Translated: CASSAAEGPLETQYF.